The rows below give T cell receptor beta chains drawn from one sample of a study of shared clonotypes between healthy human individuals. Data came from immunoSEQ multiplex PCR; TCRdb stores just in-frame clones and leaves some out. The sample records approximately 740,000 clones, 85% to 95% being singletons. Sequenced sample: naive CD8+ T cells sorted from blood. These receptors all stem from a man aged 30 to 45 in good health. CDR3s leave out the opening cysteine and the closing phenylalanine or tryptophan.

j_call v_call cdr3_aa
TRBJ2-3 TRBV6-5 ASRTGTLTDTQY
TRBJ2-1 TRBV6-6 ASSYDPPSSYNEQF
TRBJ2-1 TRBV7-3 ASSLDGGYNEQF
TRBJ2-7 TRBV19 ASSFNSGGEQY
TRBJ2-7 TRBV5-1 ASSLGVASYEQY
TRBJ2-1 TRBV2 ASSEDGTSIYNEQF
TRBJ1-1 TRBV30 AWAVFPGTEAF
TRBJ1-2 TRBV4-3 ASSQDGPGVQGYYNYGYT
TRBJ2-2 TRBV10-3 AAEDRDTGELF
TRBJ1-2 TRBV7-9 ASSPSPTGDYGYT
TRBJ2-7 TRBV5-4 ASSFLAGETYEQY
TRBJ2-7 TRBV28 ASNPRGSSYEQY
TRBJ1-2 TRBV7-6 ASSLGGAGYT
TRBJ1-1 TRBV20-1 SAWAGEAF
TRBJ2-7 TRBV2 ASRGSKYLDEQY
TRBJ2-5 TRBV29-1 SVLGRERLETQY
TRBJ1-2 TRBV7-6 ASSTRDTDSYGYT
TRBJ2-5 TRBV4-1 ASSHPDLQPPGTQY
TRBJ2-5 TRBV7-9 ASSFRDRGLETQY
TRBJ1-2 TRBV27 ASSLTAWRGYT
TRBJ2-7 TRBV2 ASRDGYEQY
TRBJ2-5 TRBV9 ASSVAGLQETQY
TRBJ2-1 TRBV7-9 ASSLAQNSGRGNEQF
TRBJ2-1 TRBV6-6 ASSYTPEGRDNEQF
TRBJ2-1 TRBV7-9 ASSPPTSGYYNEQF
TRBJ2-2 TRBV7-9 ASSLSWSGGDTGELF
TRBJ2-1 TRBV19 ASSSGLAAYNEQF
TRBJ1-1 TRBV9 ASSHEDGRPRSWEEHTEAF
TRBJ2-7 TRBV7-3 ASSLTGTGAEQY
TRBJ2-1 TRBV11-2 ASSQVDEQF
TRBJ2-7 TRBV29-1 SVEASNSYEQY
TRBJ2-1 TRBV2 ASSGGLAGEPEQF
TRBJ2-7 TRBV11-2 ASSFGMAGAGYEQY
TRBJ2-3 TRBV27 VSLSGQGSDTQY
TRBJ2-1 TRBV7-9 ASSLAGGAYNEQF
TRBJ2-2 TRBV19 ASSIGTGEAGELF
TRBJ1-5 TRBV4-1 ASSQDSDSNQPQH
TRBJ2-3 TRBV6-4 ASREAGGATDTQY
TRBJ2-1 TRBV6-1 ASSEDWGGHNEQF
TRBJ2-7 TRBV7-9 ASSFVGTYEQY
TRBJ1-1 TRBV5-1 ASSGDRGAEAF
TRBJ1-1 TRBV19 ASSIFNRQEAF
TRBJ2-7 TRBV6-6 ASSFRLAGGMYEQY
TRBJ2-7 TRBV11-2 ASSFGTGSYEQY
TRBJ2-3 TRBV11-3 ASSPRTSGGADTQY
TRBJ2-7 TRBV7-8 ASSLAGAGVAYEQY
TRBJ2-7 TRBV10-3 AISESRGPTPYEQY
TRBJ1-5 TRBV6-5 ASSYRTGIQPQH
TRBJ2-1 TRBV7-9 ASSLGLAGGREQF
TRBJ2-5 TRBV4-3 ASSVEREGLETQY